This T cell receptor (beta chain) was observed in a study of CD8+ T cells in alopecia areata. Study results and limitations: Greater clonality was observed in lesional scalp samples, especially alopecia totalis/universalis, versus normal scalp. Possibly because of HLA-related factors, TCR sharing was less clear across patients than in mice.

On this clone itself: What it binds is unknown.

As the sequencing template, cDNA was produced by extracting RNA and reverse transcribing it. The repertoire was sequenced with immunoSEQ multiplex PCR; TCRdb's copy has only in-frame clones and lacks some. Seen here are roughly 190,000 clones, about three fifths observed once, and the top ten hold around 0.7%. This CDR3 has 17 amino acids. The germline V gene has CDR1 SGHVS and CDR2 FNYEAQ. Trimming stripped 1 base from V and 3 bases from J, with 16 bases between. Treatment of the sample: oral pan-JAK inhibitor, 5-10 mg twice daily. Alopecia areata patients gave lesional scalp punch biopsies and peripheral blood samples. PBMCs were stained for CD3, CD4 and CD8, and CD4+ and CD8+ T cells were sorted.

The rearrangement joins TRBV7-6 to TRBJ2-1, with a possible D match to TRBD2 (5 bases). The sequence derives from a human donor with alopecia areata. Sequencing was performed on CD4+ T cells sorted from blood, taken at week 4, from a patient treated with tofacitinib. The CDR3 DNA reads as TGTGCCAGCAGCTTAGAGTTAGGTAGCGCCTACTACAATGAGCAGTTCTTC. As protein: CASSLELGSAYYNEQFF.